One and the same sample provided the 18 T cell receptor beta chains below, sequenced in a study of cytomegalovirus exposure and HLA in healthy donors. Use of 60 Vbeta and 13 Jbeta primers characterized the PCR. Libraries were prepared by immunoSEQ multiplex PCR; TCRdb keeps only in-frame clonotypes and omits some of them. The sample holds around 200,000 clones, around four fifths seen once. The specimen sequenced was PBMCs. The receptors stem from a woman in her forties or fifties in good health and CMV-seropositive.

The chain joins TRBV11-2 to TRBJ2-1; TRBD1 might be the D (5 bases). CDR1 and CDR2 from the germline V gene are SGHAT and FQNNGV. V was clipped by 5 bases and J by 3 bases, with 14 bases between them. This CDR3 has 15 amino acids. The CDR3 DNA sequence: TGTGCCAGCAGCCCGATCCAGGGATACTACAATGAGCAGTTCTTC. This gives the protein CASSPIQGYYNEQFF.

CDR3 bases: TGTGCCAGCAGCGGGACAGGGGGCTGGGGCGGAGCTTTCTTT. Its translation is CASSGTGGWGGAFF. This chain connects TRBV5-6 to TRBJ1-1, with 12 positions matching TRBD1. The CDR3 consists of 14 residues. CDR1 is SGHDT, CDR2 YYEEEE, per germline. V shed 4 bases and J 10 bases; nucleotides not matched to a gene: 8.

The chain has TRBV19 and TRBJ1-2; D is unclear. The CDR3 is 15 residues long. V was trimmed by 2 bases and J by 5 bases, leaving 15 bases between them. Germline values: CDR1 LNHDA, CDR2 SQIVND (reference sequence). As DNA, the CDR3 is TGTGCCAGTAGTATATCCGCGGCAGCTTCTTATGGCTACACCTTC. Translated, it gives CASSISAAASYGYTF.

The chain recombines TRBV4-3 with TRBJ1-2; D is perhaps TRBD1 (5 bases). Between the trimmed V and J ends, which lost 1 base and 6 bases, there was a span of 18 bases. The germline gives CDR1 LGHNA, CDR2 YSLEER. CDR3 size: 16 residues. Here the CDR3 reads CASSQVGPGLTNGYTF. DNA for the CDR3: TGCGCCAGCAGCCAAGTCGGACCGGGACTAACTAATGGCTACACCTTC.

This chain links TRBV25-1 with TRBJ1-4; a weak D match, TRBD1 (5 bases). Germline V lookup: CDR1 MGHDK, CDR2 SYGVNS. The CDR3 has 12 residues. V gave up 6 bases and J gave up 7 bases, with 9 bases separating them. The CDR3 sequence: CASSAGIEKLFF. In DNA form, the CDR3 reads TGTGCCAGCAGCGCAGGGATTGAAAAACTGTTTTTT.

This chain links TRBV6-5 with TRBJ1-3; 12 nucleotides align to TRBD1. The V gene end was trimmed by 11 bases and the J gene end by 4 bases; junction bases not matched to a gene: 6. The germline gives CDR1 MNHEY, CDR2 SVGAGI. The CDR3 covers 14 residues. CDR3 residues: CAGGDRGRGNTIYF. CDR3 in DNA: TGTGCCGGGGGGGACAGGGGGCGAGGAAACACCATATATTTT.

Written as DNA, the CDR3 is TGCAGCGTATCCCCACGGGGGGGGCCCACAGATACGCAGTATTTT. This codes for CSVSPRGGPTDTQYF. V is TRBV29-1 and J is TRBJ2-3; 8 nucleotides agree with TRBD2. The CDR3 extends over 15 amino acids. The V gene end was trimmed by 6 bases and the J gene end by 2 bases; junction bases not matched to a gene: 10. Germline CDR1 reads SQVTM; CDR2 reads ANQGSEA.

This chain links TRBV5-1 with TRBJ1-1; D is perhaps TRBD1 (5 bases). Trimming shortened V by 1 base and J by 4 bases, and 11 bases separated the two germline ends. CDR1 SGHRS and CDR2 YFSETQ come from the germline V gene. The CDR3 sequence is 14 residues long. Here the CDR3 reads CASSLLGGSTEAFF. The CDR3 DNA reads as TGCGCCAGCAGCTTGCTGGGGGGGAGCACTGAAGCTTTCTTT.

In DNA form, the CDR3 reads TGTGCCAGCAGCCGCCGACAGGGGGGATGGAATGAGCAGTTCTTC. The encoded protein is CASSRRQGGWNEQFF. The chain carries TRBV5-4 and TRBJ2-1; 9 bases align to TRBD1. V trimming: 4 bases; J trimming: 7 bases; junction bases outside the gene matches: 9. The CDR3 loop spans 15 amino acids. Germline loops: CDR1 SGHNT, CDR2 YYREEE (reference sequence).

The chain recombines TRBV2 with TRBJ1-1; D is possibly TRBD1 (6 bases). The ends were cut back, 4 bases at V and 4 bases at J, with 13 bases in the middle. CDR3 length: 14 residues. CDR1 SNHLY and CDR2 FYNNEI come from the germline V gene. CDR3 coding DNA: TGTGCCAGCAGTGGGGGGCTTAGGGGCACTGAAGCTTTCTTT. Amino acids: CASSGGLRGTEAFF.

This chain joins TRBV4-2 and TRBJ1-6, with 9 bases identical to TRBD1. The CDR3 length is 18 residues. Germline loops: CDR1 LGHNA, CDR2 YNFKEQ. With V trimmed by 0 bases and J by 7 bases, 10 bases remained unmatched. Written as DNA, the CDR3 is TGTGCCAGCAGCCAAGATAGGGGACAGGGAGTGGGGAATTCACCCCTCCACTTT. This sequence encodes CASSQDRGQGVGNSPLHF.

The chain carries TRBV7-8 and TRBJ2-5; a possible D gene is TRBD2 (5 bases). Trimming cost V 5 bases and J 5 bases, with 18 bases left between them. CDR3 length equals 15 residues. Germline values: CDR1 SGHVS, CDR2 FQNEAQ. CDR3 nucleotides: TGTGCCAGCAGCAAGCACAGCGGCGGTCAGGAGACCCAGTACTTC. Its protein is CASSKHSGGQETQYF.

The table lists this clone with a count of one. The rearrangement uses TRBV5-4 and TRBJ2-3; maybe TRBD1 (6 bases). Deletions cut 0 bases from V and 5 bases from J, with 13 bases between. CDR1 is SGHNT, CDR2 YYREEE, per germline (reference sequence). The CDR3 has 15 residues. CDR3 sequence: CASSLGGQLRDTQYF. The CDR3 DNA follows: TGTGCCAGCAGCTTGGGGGGGCAACTACGAGATACGCAGTATTTT.

This chain joins TRBV29-1 and TRBJ1-1, with D possibly matching TRBD1 (6 bases). CDR1 is SQVTM and CDR2 is ANQGSEA in the germline V gene. Deletions cut 6 bases from V and 3 bases from J, with 14 bases between. The CDR3 contains 13 residues. The CDR3 bases are TGCAGCGTCTACAGGGTTGTACACACTGAAGCTTTCTTT. Translating gives CSVYRVVHTEAFF.

The chain uses TRBV6-5 and TRBJ1-1; tentatively, D is TRBD1 (5 bases). The V end was cut by 5 bases, the J end by 0 bases, with 13 bases between. The germline CDR1 and CDR2 sequences are MNHEY and SVGAGI. The CDR3 spans 15 residues. CDR3 DNA: TGTGCCAGCAGTGGCGGGGGACGGATGAACACTGAAGCTTTCTTT. Its protein is CASSGGGRMNTEAFF.

The CDR3: CASSATGGGPEAFF. The CDR3 DNA follows: TGTGCCAGCAGCGCGACAGGGGGAGGTCCTGAAGCTTTCTTT. This chain connects TRBV5-4 to TRBJ1-1; TRBD1 matches 9 bases. Germline V lookup: CDR1 SGHNT, CDR2 YYREEE (reference sequence). CDR3 size: 14 residues. Trimming took 4 bases from V and 6 from J; bases not matched to a gene: 7.

V and J are TRBV5-1 and TRBJ1-1, with 7 positions matching TRBD1. This CDR3 comprises 16 residues. V lost 4 bases, J lost 1 base, and 10 bases stayed unmatched. Germline values: CDR1 SGHRS, CDR2 YFSETQ. The CDR3 nucleotides are TGCGCCAGCAGCCCCCGCCCGACAGGGACGAACACTGAAGCTTTCTTT. As protein: CASSPRPTGTNTEAFF.

The rearrangement joins TRBV6-5 to TRBJ1-1, with no clear D. The germline V gene has CDR1 MNHEY and CDR2 SVGAGI. This CDR3 is 13 amino acids long. V lost 8 bases, J lost 0 bases, and 10 bases lay in between. CDR3 nucleotides: TGTGCCAGCGGAGAAGAAATGAACACTGAAGCTTTCTTT. Its protein product is CASGEEMNTEAFF.